The clone carrying this TCR beta chain was counted only a few times. What was amplified from RNA transcripts were TCR beta CDR3 regions. The study used the HTBI primer set for a first-round RT-PCR of the TCR CDR3. TCRdb itself ran the multiplex PCR reads through MiXCR, one entry per CDR3 protein. The repertoire holds around 690,000 distinct CDR3 sequences, with roughly a sixth as singletons. Losses at the gene ends were 2 bases for V and 5 bases for J; bases not matched to a gene: 9. Germline assignment: CDR1 SGHRS and CDR2 YFSETQ. CDR3 length: 16 residues. The record originates from a study of T cells in Graves' hyperthyroidism and ophthalmopathy.

V is TRBV5-1 and J is TRBJ2-5, with TRBD2 identical over 10 bases. The receptor was derived from a man aged 50 to 60 with Graves' hyperthyroidism. The sequencing input was blood. This CDR3 reads CASSFGASGSGETQYF. The CDR3 nucleotides read TGCGCCAGCAGCTTTGGTGCTAGCGGGAGTGGGGAGACCCAGTACTTC.